This T cell receptor beta chain was identified in a study of early T cells in non-severe SARS-CoV-2 infection. Study-level background: With bulk RNA from unsorted whole blood as input, sequencing yielded unpaired chains.

This CDR3 spans 15 amino acids. CDR1 and CDR2 from the germline V gene are MNHEY and SMNVEV (reference sequence). The V end lost 1 base, the J end lost 5 bases, and 15 bases lay between the germline ends. The sample holds a few counts of this clonotype. Its antigen is unknown. Unique molecular identifiers tagged individual cDNA molecules. Each CDR3 protein is one row after TCRdb ran MiXCR on the 5' RACE reads. The data contain around 78,000 distinct CDR3 sequences, 11% to 15% of them seen just once; the ten biggest clones take up 3%. Study-wide findings and caveats: The study's VDJdb matching favored anti-spike CD8 responses and missed private and CD4 specificities.

The sequence derives from an adult who was a healthcare worker with PCR-confirmed SARS-CoV-2 infection or an uninfected control (not recorded which). The chain carries TRBV27 and TRBJ2-7, with D uncertain. Sequencing was performed on whole blood. The CDR3: CASSLLRSKSDEQYF. CDR3 DNA: TGTGCCAGCAGTTTATTAAGGAGCAAGAGCGACGAGCAGTACTTC.